A single sample gave rise to the 21 T cell receptor beta chains below, sequenced in a study of blood T cell repertoires in COVID-19. Measured with immunoSEQ multiplex PCR; TCRdb has only the in-frame clones, and not every one. The sample holds some 68,000 clones, just under 85% seen once. Sequencing was done on a sample of peripheral blood. The receptors originated from a man in his 70s with acute or convalescent COVID-19.

This chain joins TRBV5-4 and TRBJ2-1, with D maybe TRBD1 (6 bases). CDR3 size: 14 residues. Germline V lookup: CDR1 SGHNT, CDR2 YYREEE (reference sequence). Trimming took 5 bases from V and 4 from J, leaving 13 bases between them. The CDR3: CASRATGPYNEQFF. CDR3 sequence (DNA): TGTGCCAGCAGAGCTACAGGGCCTTACAATGAGCAGTTCTTC.

The rearrangement joins TRBV7-8 to TRBJ2-3; no definite D call. Trimming left V 4 bases short and J 7 bases short, with 12 bases between. Germline V gene lookup returns CDR1 SGHVS and CDR2 FQNEAQ. The CDR3 is 13 amino acids. Here the CDR3 DNA reads TGTGCCAGCAGCTCACGGAGCTCAAATACGCAGTATTTT. Amino acid sequence: CASSSRSSNTQYF.

Only a few counts were recorded for this clone. The J gene is TRBJ1-1, the V gene TRBV28, with TRBD1 matching over 7 bases. Looked up from germline, CDR1 is MDHEN and CDR2 is SYDVKM. V shed 4 bases, J shed 1 base, and the junction held 9 bases outside the gene matches. This CDR3 region has 16 residues. The CDR3 sequence: CASSSPYRGSNTEAFF. The CDR3 DNA sequence: TGTGCCAGCAGTTCCCCTTACAGGGGTTCGAACACTGAAGCTTTCTTT.

The chain employs TRBV3-1 (or the pseudogene TRBV3-2) and TRBJ1-2; TRBD1 matches 7 bases. J was trimmed by 4 bases and V by 0 bases; bases with no gene match: 2. The CDR3 totals 14 residues. Per the germline V gene, CDR1 is LGHDT and CDR2 is YNNKEL (reference sequence). The CDR3 spells CASSQDGTVYGYTF. CDR3 coding DNA: TGTGCCAGCAGCCAAGATGGGACAGTCTATGGCTACACCTTC.

The chain carries TRBV4-3 and TRBJ1-2, with unresolved D. Germline V gives CDR1 LGHNA, CDR2 YSLEER. The V and J ends lost 0 bases and 8 bases respectively, with 10 bases between them. This CDR3 spans 13 amino acids. CDR3 sequence reads: CASSQDKTGGYTF. Written as DNA, the CDR3 is TGCGCCAGCAGCCAAGATAAGACGGGGGGCTACACCTTC.

The genes are TRBV5-4 and TRBJ2-6; possibly TRBD2 for D (5 bases). Trimming cost V 3 bases and J 0 bases, with 13 bases left between them. The CDR3 loop spans 17 amino acids. The germline V gene has CDR1 SGHNT and CDR2 YYREEE (reference sequence). For the CDR3, the DNA is TGTGCCAGCAGCTCGCCGGGGAATCCCTCTGGGGCCAACGTCCTGACTTTC. This translates into CASSSPGNPSGANVLTF. Variable domain in full (rest from reference TRBV5-4 and TRBJ2-6): ETGVTQSPTHLIKTRGQQVTLRCSSQSGHNTVSWYQQALGQGPQFIFQYYREEENGRGNFPPRFSGLQFPNYSSELNVNALELDDSALYLCASSSPGNPSGANVLTFGAGSRLTVL.

The gene calls are TRBV4-1 and TRBJ2-2, with a weak D call TRBD1 (7 bases). Trimming cost V 2 bases and J 6 bases, with 19 bases left between them. The CDR3 consists of 17 residues. Per the germline V gene, CDR1 is MGHRA and CDR2 is YSYEKL. CDR3 region: CASSQPRWRGLAGELFF. CDR3 sequence (DNA): TGCGCCAGCAGCCAACCGCGGTGGAGGGGGCTCGCCGGGGAGCTGTTTTTT.

This clone was detected once. The chain joins TRBV12-3 or TRBV12-4 to TRBJ2-3; 7 bases fit TRBD2. This CDR3 region has 13 residues. Trimming removed 9 bases from V and 0 bases from J; junction bases left unmatched: 3. The CDR3 sequence: CASRAGSTDTQYF. CDR3 in DNA: TGTGCCAGTCGAGCGGGAAGCACAGATACGCAGTATTTT.

The V and J genes are TRBV11-2 and TRBJ2-7; 8 nucleotides agree with TRBD1. This CDR3 has 17 amino acids. V lost 5 bases to trimming and J lost 1 base; unmatched junction nucleotides: 13. Germline V gives CDR1 SGHAT, CDR2 FQNNGV. The DNA for the CDR3 is TGTGCCAGCAGCATAAACCAGGGGGCTAGGACATCCTACGAGCAGTACTTC. Translated: CASSINQGARTSYEQYF.

This clone has a handful of counts. The chain is built from TRBV9 and TRBJ2-7; D remains unclear. CDR1 is SGDLS, CDR2 YYNGEE, per germline. The CDR3 spans 15 residues. The ends were cut back, 0 bases at V and 0 bases at J, with 10 bases in the middle. The CDR3 DNA reads as TGTGCCAGCAGCGTAGAACCGCTATCCTCCTACGAGCAGTACTTC. Encoded protein: CASSVEPLSSYEQYF.

The rearrangement joins TRBV5-1 to TRBJ1-4; 7 bases line up with TRBD1. This CDR3 has 16 residues. V dropped 0 bases and J dropped 3; count of bases not matched to a gene: 5. CDR1 is SGHRS, CDR2 YFSETQ, per germline. The CDR3 DNA is TGCGCCAGCAGCTTGGGGAGGGGGCCGGCTAATGAAAAACTGTTTTTT. It specifies CASSLGRGPANEKLFF.

The chain carries TRBV19 and TRBJ1-1; D is possibly TRBD1 (6 bases). Germline V gives CDR1 LNHDA, CDR2 SQIVND (reference sequence). Trimming pared 1 base from V and 8 bases from J, leaving 11 bases between. This CDR3 spans 13 amino acids. The CDR3 DNA reads as TGTGCCAGTAGTATAGGTTCGGACAGAGAAGCTTTCTTT. Translating gives CASSIGSDREAFF.

The chain uses TRBV5-4 and TRBJ1-2; D is ambiguous. Germline V gives CDR1 SGHNT, CDR2 YYREEE (reference sequence). The CDR3 consists of 14 residues. Trimming removed 1 base at V and 2 bases at J, with 9 bases between. CDR3 amino acids: CASSLFTYNYGYTF. In DNA form, the CDR3 reads TGTGCCAGCAGCTTGTTCACCTACAACTATGGCTACACCTTC.

This clone was counted once. The V and J genes are TRBV27 and TRBJ2-2, with TRBD1 matching 7 bases. The length of the CDR3 is 16 residues. Germline V gene sequence: CDR1 MNHEY, CDR2 SMNVEV (reference sequence). After removal of 7 bases from V and 4 bases from J, the junction contained 12 bases not matched to a gene. CDR3 sequence: CASTQQGSLSTGELFF. CDR3 nucleotides: TGTGCCAGCACCCAACAGGGGTCATTGTCCACCGGGGAGCTGTTTTTT.

The CDR3: CASAIRGDDDYGYTF. CDR3 DNA sequence: TGTGCCAGCGCCATCCGGGGGGACGATGACTATGGCTACACCTTC. The V call is TRBV28, the J call TRBJ1-2, with a weak D call TRBD1 (5 bases). CDR3 length: 15 amino acids. Germline V gene lookup returns CDR1 MDHEN and CDR2 SYDVKM. V shed 8 bases and J shed 3 bases, with 19 bases lying between them.

This clone has just one count. The CDR3 coding sequence is TGTGCCAGCTCACCTCAAAGCGGGAACAATGAGCAGTTCTTC. Encoded protein: CASSPQSGNNEQFF. This sequence joins TRBV18 and TRBJ2-1, with 7 bases fitting TRBD2. The ends lost 3 bases at V and 5 bases at J; junction bases unmatched: 4. The CDR3 runs 14 residues. CDR1 and CDR2 from the germline V gene are KGHSH and LQKENI.

The J gene is TRBJ2-1, the V gene TRBV11-1; TRBD2 aligns across 7 bases. J gave up 7 bases and V 0 bases, and 3 bases lay outside the gene matches. The CDR3 totals 14 residues. Germline lookup yields CDR1 SGHAT and CDR2 FQDESV (reference sequence). CDR3 residues: CASSLAGLLNEQFF. In DNA form, the CDR3 reads TGTGCCAGCAGCTTAGCGGGACTATTGAATGAGCAGTTCTTC.

The chain couples TRBV6-2 or TRBV6-3 to TRBJ1-5; perhaps TRBD1 as D (5 bases). Germline CDR1 is MNHEY and CDR2 is SVGEGT. The CDR3 runs to 17 residues. With 0 bases removed from V and 2 bases from J, the gap between germline ends came to 14 bases. CDR3 region: CASSYSDSYIRNQPQHF. CDR3 in DNA: TGTGCCAGCAGTTACTCCGACAGTTATATTCGCAATCAGCCCCAGCATTTT.

The V gene is TRBV25-1, the J gene TRBJ1-2; TRBD1 is a possible D gene (5 bases). This CDR3 is built from 14 residues. Germline V gene sequence: CDR1 MGHDK, CDR2 SYGVNS. Trimming cost V 4 bases and J 8 bases, with 17 bases left between them. The CDR3 spells CASSAPGQLRGYTF. The DNA for the CDR3 is TGTGCCAGCAGTGCTCCAGGGCAGTTACGAGGCTACACCTTC.

The genes are TRBV18 and TRBJ1-1, with 11 bases matching TRBD1. The CDR3 length is 15 residues. Germline V CDR1 and CDR2: KGHSH, LQKENI. V lost 5 bases, J lost 4 bases, and 6 bases stayed unmatched. CDR3 sequence: CASSSDRGRGTEAFF. The CDR3 DNA follows: TGTGCCAGCTCATCGGACAGGGGGCGCGGCACTGAAGCTTTCTTT.

This chain connects TRBV27 to TRBJ1-4; maybe TRBD1 (6 bases). The V end lost 1 base, the J end lost 7 bases, and 10 bases lay between the germline ends. The CDR3 is 14 amino acids. Germline-derived CDR1 and CDR2 are MNHEY and SMNVEV (reference sequence). The CDR3 DNA reads TGTGCCAGCAGTTTATTAACAGGGAGTGAAAAACTGTTTTTT. It yields the protein CASSLLTGSEKLFF.